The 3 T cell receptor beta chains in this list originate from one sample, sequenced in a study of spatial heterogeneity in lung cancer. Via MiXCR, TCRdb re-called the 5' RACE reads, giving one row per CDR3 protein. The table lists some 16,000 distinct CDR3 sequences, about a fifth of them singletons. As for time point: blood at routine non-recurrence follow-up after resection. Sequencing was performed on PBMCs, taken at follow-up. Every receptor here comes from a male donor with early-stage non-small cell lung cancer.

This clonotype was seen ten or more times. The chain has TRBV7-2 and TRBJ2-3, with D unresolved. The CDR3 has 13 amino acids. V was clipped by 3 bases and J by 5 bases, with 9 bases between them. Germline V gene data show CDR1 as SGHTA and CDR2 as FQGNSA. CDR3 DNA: TGTGCCAGCAGCTTCCGAATGGTAGATACGCAGTATTTT. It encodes CASSFRMVDTQYF.

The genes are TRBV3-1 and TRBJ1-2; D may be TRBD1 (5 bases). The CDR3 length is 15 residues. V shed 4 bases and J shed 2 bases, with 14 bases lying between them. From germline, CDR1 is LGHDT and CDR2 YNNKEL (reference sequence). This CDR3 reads CASSPLGRSNYGYTF. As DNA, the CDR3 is TGTGCCAGCAGCCCCCTGGGACGGTCGAACTATGGCTACACCTTC.

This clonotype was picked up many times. The DNA of the CDR3 is TGTGCCAGTAGTCCCCGTGGAGGGGTAACCGGGGAGCTGTTTTTT. The encoded protein is CASSPRGGVTGELFF. The chain combines TRBV19 with TRBJ2-2, with D perhaps matching TRBD2 (6 bases). The V end lost 5 bases, the J end lost 5 bases, and 15 bases lay between the germline ends. CDR1 and CDR2 (germline): LNHDA, SQIVND (reference sequence). This CDR3 is 15 amino acids long.